Presented here are 25 T cell receptor beta chains from one specimen sequenced in a study of cytomegalovirus exposure and HLA in healthy donors. The PCR ran on 60 Vbeta and 13 Jbeta primers. Clones were sequenced by immunoSEQ multiplex PCR, and TCRdb holds only the in-frame ones, with some missing. The sample contains about 110,000 clones, about 80% of which appear only once. The material sequenced was PBMCs. The source of these receptors is a woman aged 50 to 65 in good health and CMV-seropositive.

CDR3 in DNA: TGTGCCAGCAGTTTAGACAGGGTTGCCTCACCCCTCCACTTT. It is translated as CASSLDRVASPLHF. The chain joins TRBV27 to TRBJ1-6; 7 bases line up with TRBD1. Unmatched junction bases numbered 5, after V lost 2 bases and J lost 10 bases. Per germline, CDR1 MNHEY and CDR2 SMNVEV (reference sequence). This CDR3 is 14 amino acids long.

This chain joins TRBV25-1 and TRBJ2-3, with a possible D match to TRBD2 (6 bases). Germline V lookup: CDR1 MGHDK, CDR2 SYGVNS. The germline V and J ends were trimmed by 3 bases and 0 bases, with 7 bases remaining between them. CDR3 size: 14 residues. CDR3 protein: CASSDSGSTDTQYF. The DNA of the CDR3 is TGTGCCAGCAGTGATAGCGGTAGCACAGATACGCAGTATTTT.

The chain uses TRBV6-1 and TRBJ1-4; 7 bases fit TRBD1. V was pared by 8 bases and J by 8 bases, with 8 bases of the junction left unmatched. Germline V CDR1 and CDR2: MNHNS, SASEGT. CDR3 size: 13 residues. In nucleotides, the CDR3 is TGTGCCAGCCGTTTCAGGGGGAGGGAAAAACTGTTTTTT. Amino acids: CASRFRGREKLFF.

V usage is TRBV6-1 and J usage is TRBJ1-1; D is perhaps TRBD1 (6 bases). The CDR3 is 14 residues long. Trimming removed 7 bases from V and 5 bases from J, with 17 bases in between. CDR1 is MNHNS, CDR2 SASEGT, per germline. CDR3 residues: CASIEGGGRTEAFF. The DNA for the CDR3 is TGTGCCAGCATTGAGGGGGGGGGCCGGACTGAAGCTTTCTTT.

The chain has TRBV7-2 and TRBJ2-5; possibly TRBD1 for D (6 bases). The ends were cut back, 8 bases at V and 5 bases at J, with 21 bases in the middle. CDR3 length: 15 amino acids. The germline V gene encodes CDR1 SGHTA and CDR2 FQGNSA. CDR3 sequence (DNA): TGTGCCAGCTCAGGACAGCTTGGATTGCAGGAGACCCAGTACTTC. It translates to CASSGQLGLQETQYF.

The chain carries TRBV7-2 and TRBJ2-7; 8 bases map to TRBD2. Germline lookup yields CDR1 SGHTA and CDR2 FQGNSA. The junction had 5 bases not matched to a gene; V was cut back by 5 bases and J by 2 bases. The CDR3 covers 14 residues. The DNA for the CDR3 is TGTGCCAGCAGCCGGGGGGGCGGTGCCTACGAGCAGTACTTC. It specifies CASSRGGGAYEQYF.

This clone was seen a few times. This chain links TRBV27 with TRBJ2-7, with D perhaps matching TRBD1 (5 bases). CDR3 size: 14 residues. Germline V CDR1 and CDR2: MNHEY, SMNVEV (reference sequence). The V end was cut by 2 bases, the J end by 5 bases, with 13 bases between. The CDR3 DNA reads TGTGCCAGCAGTTTACAGGGTCAACTACACGAGCAGTACTTC. Its translation: CASSLQGQLHEQYF.

This clone was detected only once. This chain links TRBV2 with TRBJ2-3, with D possibly being TRBD2 (6 bases). The CDR3 runs to 15 residues. Trimming cost V 1 base and J 3 bases, with 11 bases left between them. Per germline, CDR1 SNHLY and CDR2 FYNNEI. This CDR3 reads CASSEEGTVTDTQYF. The CDR3 DNA follows: TGTGCCAGCAGTGAAGAGGGGACTGTTACAGATACGCAGTATTTT.

In its sample, this clone was seen once. This specimen includes other DNA sequences encoding the same CDR3. The V call is TRBV5-1, the J call TRBJ2-5; weak D call: TRBD1 (5 bases). Germline CDR1 reads SGHRS; CDR2 reads YFSETQ. The CDR3 consists of 14 residues. V lost 0 bases, J lost 2 bases, and 8 bases lay in between. CDR3 bases: TGCGCCAGCAGCTTGGGGGCAGGGCAAGAGACCCAGTACTTC. This codes for CASSLGAGQETQYF.

This chain uses TRBV4-2 with TRBJ2-5; TRBD2 agrees at 14 bases. CDR3 length: 17 residues. In germline, CDR1 is LGHNA, CDR2 YNFKEQ. The ends lost 1 base at V and 5 bases at J; junction bases unmatched: 6. CDR3 nucleotides: TGTGCCAGCAGCCAAGGGACTAGCGGGGGGTTCGGGGAGACCCAGTACTTC. It encodes CASSQGTSGGFGETQYF.

The rearrangement uses TRBV7-9 and TRBJ1-6; TRBD1 matches at 8 bases. CDR1 and CDR2 from the germline V gene are SEHNR and FQNEAQ (reference sequence). With V trimmed by 2 bases and J by 10 bases, 7 bases remained unmatched. The CDR3 sequence is 15 residues long. In DNA form, the CDR3 reads TGTGCCAGCAGCTTACGAGGACAGGGTCTATCACCCCTCCACTTT. Residues: CASSLRGQGLSPLHF.

On this clone itself: Other DNA sequences within the sample encode an identical CDR3. The V call is TRBV29-1, the J call TRBJ2-1; D unclear. The V gene's germline CDR1 is SQVTM and CDR2 ANQGSEA. There are 11 residues in the CDR3. Trimming shortened V by 7 bases and J by 0 bases, and 4 bases separated the two germline ends. This CDR3 reads CSASSYNEQFF. DNA of the CDR3: TGCAGCGCTTCCTCCTACAATGAGCAGTTCTTC.

The genes are TRBV6-4 and TRBJ2-5, with D perhaps TRBD2 (5 bases). Germline CDR1 reads MRHNA; CDR2 reads SNTAGT. Trimming pared 8 bases from V and 5 bases from J, leaving 21 bases between. CDR3 length equals 15 residues. The CDR3 is CASGRPWPPPETQYF. DNA for the CDR3: TGTGCCAGCGGGAGACCTTGGCCACCGCCGGAGACCCAGTACTTC.

The V and J genes are TRBV19 and TRBJ2-1; D is possibly TRBD2 (6 bases). The CDR3 length is 16 residues. Germline V CDR1 and CDR2: LNHDA, SQIVND (reference sequence). V was shortened by 6 bases and J by 2 bases, with 17 bases between the two germline ends. The CDR3 nucleotides read TGTGCCAGTAGAGCCTCCGGGACTTATACCTACAATGAGCAGTTCTTC. Protein product: CASRASGTYTYNEQFF.

The chain links TRBV5-1 to TRBJ2-7, with TRBD2 matching over 10 bases. Germline assignment: CDR1 SGHRS and CDR2 YFSETQ. CDR3 length: 15 residues. The V gene end was trimmed by 3 bases and the J gene end by 2 bases; junction bases not matched to a gene: 5. The CDR3 spells CASSSILAGPYEQYF. CDR3 nucleotides: TGCGCCAGCAGCTCAATACTAGCGGGGCCCTACGAGCAGTACTTC.

V and J are TRBV18 and TRBJ2-7; TRBD2 might be the D (5 bases). The CDR3 covers 15 residues. Germline CDR1 is KGHSH and CDR2 is LQKENI. Trimming took off 3 bases at V and 4 bases at J, with 16 bases between the two ends. The CDR3 DNA reads TGTGCCAGCTCACCGAGCGCGGACTTAGGTTACGAGCAGTACTTC. This translates into CASSPSADLGYEQYF.

This clone was observed once. The genes are TRBV9 and TRBJ2-5; D perhaps matches TRBD1 (5 bases). This CDR3 is built from 13 residues. V was shortened by 2 bases and J by 7 bases, with 12 bases between the two germline ends. Germline V gene data show CDR1 as SGDLS and CDR2 as YYNGEE. The CDR3 sequence is CASSVGHAGTQYF. The CDR3 bases are TGTGCCAGCAGCGTCGGACATGCTGGGACCCAGTACTTC.

This chain links TRBV7-2 with TRBJ1-1; tentatively, D is TRBD1 (6 bases). The CDR3 consists of 14 residues. V lost 5 bases to trimming and J lost 2 bases, with 12 bases between them. CDR1 SGHTA and CDR2 FQGNSA come from the germline V gene. Here the CDR3 reads CASSPQGYNTEAFF. In nucleotides, the CDR3 is TGTGCCAGCAGCCCCCAGGGGTACAACACTGAAGCTTTCTTT. Using reference TRBV7-2 and TRBJ1-1 for the parts outside the CDR3, the full variable domain is GAGVSQSPSNKVTEKGKDVELRCDPISGHTALYWYRQSLGQGLEFLIYFQGNSAPDKSGLPSDRFSAERTGGSVSTLTIQRTQQEDSAVYLCASSPQGYNTEAFFGQGTRLTVV.

V usage is TRBV5-4 and J usage is TRBJ2-5, with D perhaps matching TRBD1 (6 bases). The V and J ends lost 5 bases and 5 bases respectively, with 13 bases between them. Germline CDR1 is SGHNT and CDR2 is YYREEE (reference sequence). This CDR3 is 13 amino acids long. Written as DNA, the CDR3 is TGTGCCAGCAGGCCGAGGGGGTGGGAGACCCAGTACTTC. Its protein is CASRPRGWETQYF.

The chain employs TRBV4-1 and TRBJ2-3; 10 nucleotides match TRBD2. CDR1 and CDR2 from the germline V gene are MGHRA and YSYEKL. The CDR3 extends over 15 amino acids. The V and J ends lost 4 bases and 2 bases, in that order; junction bases with no gene match: 3. The CDR3 spells CASSPLAGVTDTQYF. The CDR3, as DNA: TGCGCCAGCAGCCCGCTAGCGGGAGTCACAGATACGCAGTATTTT.

The chain joins TRBV7-8 to TRBJ2-4; no clear D gene. V gave up 5 bases and J gave up 5 bases, with 10 bases separating them. CDR3 size: 13 residues. Germline CDR1 is SGHVS and CDR2 is FQNEAQ. CDR3 sequence (DNA): TGTGCCAGCAGCCCCCTCCCCCAAAACATTCAGTACTTC. This gives the protein CASSPLPQNIQYF.

This chain links TRBV13 with TRBJ2-7; perhaps TRBD1 as D (6 bases). CDR1 PRHDT and CDR2 FYEKMQ come from the germline V gene (reference sequence). V lost 1 base to trimming and J lost 4 bases, with 11 bases between them. CDR3 length: 14 amino acids. CDR3 DNA sequence: TGTGCCAGCAGCTTAGCCGGGACAAAGTACGAGCAGTACTTC. Amino acid sequence: CASSLAGTKYEQYF.

The rearrangement uses TRBV6-1 and TRBJ2-5; the match to TRBD2 covers 16 bases. The germline V gene encodes CDR1 MNHNS and CDR2 SASEGT. The CDR3 covers 19 residues. V trimming: 4 bases; J trimming: 2 bases; junction bases outside the gene matches: 10. CDR3 amino acids: CASSVPGTSGGAEQETQYF. In DNA form, the CDR3 reads TGTGCCAGCAGTGTTCCCGGGACTAGCGGGGGGGCCGAGCAAGAGACCCAGTACTTC.

This rearrangement joins TRBV6-5 to TRBJ1-2, with TRBD1 identical over 7 bases. Trimming at V came to 6 bases and at J to 6 bases, leaving 7 bases not matched to a gene. CDR1 MNHEY and CDR2 SVGAGI come from the germline V gene. CDR3 size: 13 residues. In DNA, the CDR3 is TGTGCCAGCAGACGCCGACAGGGTGATGGCTACACCTTC. Translated: CASRRRQGDGYTF.

The chain combines TRBV9 with TRBJ2-7; a weak D match, TRBD1 (6 bases). The V gene lost 0 bases and the J gene lost 2 bases, with 12 bases spanning the gap. From germline, CDR1 is SGDLS and CDR2 YYNGEE. CDR3 size: 15 residues. The CDR3 sequence: CASSVGWDTTYEQYF. CDR3 coding DNA: TGTGCCAGCAGCGTAGGTTGGGACACCACCTACGAGCAGTACTTC.